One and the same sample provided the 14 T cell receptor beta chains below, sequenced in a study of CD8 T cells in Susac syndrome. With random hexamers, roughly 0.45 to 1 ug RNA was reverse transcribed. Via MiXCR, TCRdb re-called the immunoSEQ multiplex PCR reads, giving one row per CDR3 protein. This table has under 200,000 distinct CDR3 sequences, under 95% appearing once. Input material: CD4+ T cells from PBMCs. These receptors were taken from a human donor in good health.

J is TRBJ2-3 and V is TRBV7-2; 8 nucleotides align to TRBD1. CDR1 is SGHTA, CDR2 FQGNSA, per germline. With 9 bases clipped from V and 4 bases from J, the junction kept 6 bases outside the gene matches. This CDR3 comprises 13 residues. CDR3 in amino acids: CASDRGRADTQYF. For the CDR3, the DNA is TGTGCCAGTGACAGGGGCCGAGCAGATACGCAGTATTTT.

The CDR3 here is CSVFPRNTEAFF. CDR3 coding DNA: TGCAGCGTTTTCCCCCGGAACACTGAAGCTTTCTTT. The chain employs TRBV29-1 and TRBJ1-1; D is uncertain. The CDR3 runs to 12 residues. The V end lost 5 bases, the J end lost 1 base, and 8 bases lay between the germline ends. Per germline, CDR1 SQVTM and CDR2 ANQGSEA.

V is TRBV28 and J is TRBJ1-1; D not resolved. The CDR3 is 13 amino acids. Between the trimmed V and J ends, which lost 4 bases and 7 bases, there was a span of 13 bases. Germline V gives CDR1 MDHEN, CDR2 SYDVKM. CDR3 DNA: TGTGCCAGCAGTTCTCGTGGACGGTTTGAAGCTTTCTTT. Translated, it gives CASSSRGRFEAFF. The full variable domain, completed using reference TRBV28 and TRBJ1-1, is DVKVTQSSRYLVKRTGEKVFLECVQDMDHENMFWYRQDPGLGLRLIYFSYDVKMKEKGDIPEGYSVSREKKERFSLILESASTNQTSMYLCASSSRGRFEAFFGQGTRLTVV.

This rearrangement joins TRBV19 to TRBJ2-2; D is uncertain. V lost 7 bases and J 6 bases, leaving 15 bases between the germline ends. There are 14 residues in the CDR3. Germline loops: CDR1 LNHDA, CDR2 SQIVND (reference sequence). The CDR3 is CASTLDSPPGELFF. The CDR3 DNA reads TGTGCCAGTACCCTCGACTCACCCCCCGGGGAGCTGTTTTTT.

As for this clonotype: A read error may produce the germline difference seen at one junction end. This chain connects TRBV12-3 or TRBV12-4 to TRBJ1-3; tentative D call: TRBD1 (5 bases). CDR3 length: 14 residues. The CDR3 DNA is TGTGCCAGCAGCCAGGGAGACTCTGAAAACACCATATATTTT. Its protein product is CASSQGDSENTIYF.

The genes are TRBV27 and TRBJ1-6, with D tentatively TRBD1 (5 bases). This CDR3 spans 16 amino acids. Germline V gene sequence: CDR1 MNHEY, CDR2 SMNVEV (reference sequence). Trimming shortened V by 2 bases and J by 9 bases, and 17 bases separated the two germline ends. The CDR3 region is CASSLKMQGRSSPLHF. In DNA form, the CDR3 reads TGTGCCAGCAGTTTAAAGATGCAGGGCCGGAGTTCACCCCTCCACTTT.

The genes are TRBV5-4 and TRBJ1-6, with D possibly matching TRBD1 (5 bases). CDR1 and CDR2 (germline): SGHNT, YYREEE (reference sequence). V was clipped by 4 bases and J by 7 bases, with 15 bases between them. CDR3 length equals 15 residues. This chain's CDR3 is CASSTPGRMNSPLHF. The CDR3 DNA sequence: TGTGCCAGCAGCACCCCGGGACGAATGAATTCACCCCTCCACTTT.

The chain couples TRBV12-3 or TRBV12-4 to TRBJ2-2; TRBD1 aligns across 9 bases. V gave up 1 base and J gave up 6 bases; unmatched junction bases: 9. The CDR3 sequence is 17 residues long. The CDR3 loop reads CASSLVQGALGAGELFF. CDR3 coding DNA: TGTGCCAGCAGTTTAGTACAGGGGGCGCTGGGCGCCGGGGAGCTGTTTTTT.

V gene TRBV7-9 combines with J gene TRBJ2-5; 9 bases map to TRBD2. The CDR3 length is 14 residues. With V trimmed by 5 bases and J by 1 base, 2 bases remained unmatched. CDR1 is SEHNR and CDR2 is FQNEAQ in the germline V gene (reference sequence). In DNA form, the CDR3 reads TGTGCCAGCAGCGGGACTAGCAGCCAAGAGACCCAGTACTTC. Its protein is CASSGTSSQETQYF.

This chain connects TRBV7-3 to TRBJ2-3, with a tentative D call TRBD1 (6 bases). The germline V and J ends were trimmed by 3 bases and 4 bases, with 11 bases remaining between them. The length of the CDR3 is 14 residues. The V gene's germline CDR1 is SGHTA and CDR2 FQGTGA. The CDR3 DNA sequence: TGTGCCAGCAGCTTGGGAACAGGGTCAGATACGCAGTATTTT. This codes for CASSLGTGSDTQYF. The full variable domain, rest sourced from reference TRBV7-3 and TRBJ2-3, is GAGVSQTPSNKVTEKGKYVELRCDPISGHTALYWYRQSLGQGPEFLIYFQGTGAADDSGLPNDRFFAVRPEGSVSTLKIQRTERGDSAVYLCASSLGTGSDTQYFGPGTRLTVL.

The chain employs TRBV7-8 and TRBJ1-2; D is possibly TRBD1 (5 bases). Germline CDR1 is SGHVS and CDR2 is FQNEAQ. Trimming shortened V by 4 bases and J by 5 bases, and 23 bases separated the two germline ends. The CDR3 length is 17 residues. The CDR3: CASSSRFAGKGTYGYTF. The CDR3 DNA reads TGTGCCAGCAGCTCCCGGTTCGCGGGAAAAGGGACTTATGGCTACACCTTC.

The CDR3 here is CASTPLGRSYEQYF. CDR3 sequence (DNA): TGTGCCAGCACCCCTCTGGGGCGGTCCTACGAGCAGTACTTC. This rearrangement joins TRBV28 to TRBJ2-7; TRBD1 is a possible D gene (5 bases). The germline V gene has CDR1 MDHEN and CDR2 SYDVKM. The V end was cut by 7 bases, the J end by 1 base, with 14 bases between. The CDR3 extends over 14 amino acids.

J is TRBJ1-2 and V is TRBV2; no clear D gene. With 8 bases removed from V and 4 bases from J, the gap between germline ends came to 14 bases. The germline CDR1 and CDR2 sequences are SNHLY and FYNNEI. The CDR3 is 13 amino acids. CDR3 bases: TGTGCCAGCCCTACCCTCACGGGCTATGGCTACACCTTC. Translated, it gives CASPTLTGYGYTF.

CDR3 nucleotide sequence: TGCAGTGCCCCCCCCACGGGCCCCCACCAAGAGACCCAGTACTTC. Translated, it gives CSAPPTGPHQETQYF. V usage is TRBV20-1 and J usage is TRBJ2-5; D is unresolved. The V gene lost 6 bases and the J gene lost 0 bases, with 17 bases spanning the gap. Germline V gives CDR1 DFQATT, CDR2 SNEGSKA (reference sequence). The CDR3 runs to 15 residues.